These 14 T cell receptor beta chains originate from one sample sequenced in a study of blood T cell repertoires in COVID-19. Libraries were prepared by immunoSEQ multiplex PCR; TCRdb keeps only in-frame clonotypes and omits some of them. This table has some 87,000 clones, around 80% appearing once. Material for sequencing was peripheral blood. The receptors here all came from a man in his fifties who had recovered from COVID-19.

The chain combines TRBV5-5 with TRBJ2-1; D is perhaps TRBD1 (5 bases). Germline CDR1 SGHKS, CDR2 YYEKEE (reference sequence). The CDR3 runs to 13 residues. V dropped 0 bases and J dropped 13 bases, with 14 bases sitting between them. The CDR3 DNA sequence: TGTGCCAGCAGCTTGGAGGGTAGGGGTCGTCAGTTCTTC. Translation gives CASSLEGRGRQFF.

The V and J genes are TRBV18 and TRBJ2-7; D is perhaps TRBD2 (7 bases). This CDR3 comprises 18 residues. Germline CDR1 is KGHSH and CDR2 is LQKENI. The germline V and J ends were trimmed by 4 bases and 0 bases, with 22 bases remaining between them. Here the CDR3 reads CASSRREGETSSSYEQYF. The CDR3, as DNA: TGTGCCAGCTCACGAAGGGAGGGGGAAACTTCAAGCTCCTACGAGCAGTACTTC.

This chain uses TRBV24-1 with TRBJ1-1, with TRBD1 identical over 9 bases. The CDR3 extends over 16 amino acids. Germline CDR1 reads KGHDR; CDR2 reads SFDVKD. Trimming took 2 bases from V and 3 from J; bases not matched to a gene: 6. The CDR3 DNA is TGTGCCACCAGTGATTCGTCGACAGGGGGTTACACTGAAGCTTTCTTT. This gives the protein CATSDSSTGGYTEAFF.

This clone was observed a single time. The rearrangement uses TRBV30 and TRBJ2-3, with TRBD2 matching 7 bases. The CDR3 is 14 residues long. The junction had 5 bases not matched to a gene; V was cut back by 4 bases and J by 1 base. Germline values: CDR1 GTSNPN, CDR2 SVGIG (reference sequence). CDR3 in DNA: TGTGCCTGGAATAGGCTAGCGGGCACAGATACGCAGTATTTT. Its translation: CAWNRLAGTDTQYF.

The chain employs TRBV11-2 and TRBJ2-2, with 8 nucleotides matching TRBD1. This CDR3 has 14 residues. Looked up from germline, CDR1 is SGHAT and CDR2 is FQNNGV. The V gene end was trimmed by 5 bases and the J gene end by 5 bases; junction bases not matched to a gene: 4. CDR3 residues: CASSAGQATGELFF. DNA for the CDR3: TGTGCCAGCAGCGCGGGACAGGCTACCGGGGAGCTGTTTTTT.

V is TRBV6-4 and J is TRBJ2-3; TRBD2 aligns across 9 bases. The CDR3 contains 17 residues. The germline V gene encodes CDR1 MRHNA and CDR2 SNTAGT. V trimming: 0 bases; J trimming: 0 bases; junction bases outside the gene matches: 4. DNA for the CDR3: TGTGCCAGCAGTGACTCCGCGCGGGGGGGCAGCACAGATACGCAGTATTTT. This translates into CASSDSARGGSTDTQYF.

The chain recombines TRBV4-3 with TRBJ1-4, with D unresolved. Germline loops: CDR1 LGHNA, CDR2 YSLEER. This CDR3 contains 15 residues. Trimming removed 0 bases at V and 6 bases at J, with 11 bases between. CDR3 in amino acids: CASSQDPGPYEKLFF. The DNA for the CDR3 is TGCGCCAGCAGCCAAGACCCCGGTCCCTATGAAAAACTGTTTTTT.

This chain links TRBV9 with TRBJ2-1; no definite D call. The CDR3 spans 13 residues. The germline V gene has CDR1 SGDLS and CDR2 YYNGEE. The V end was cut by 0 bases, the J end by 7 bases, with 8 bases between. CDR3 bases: TGTGCCAGCAGCGTAGCAATCGGTAATGAGCAGTTCTTC. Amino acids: CASSVAIGNEQFF.

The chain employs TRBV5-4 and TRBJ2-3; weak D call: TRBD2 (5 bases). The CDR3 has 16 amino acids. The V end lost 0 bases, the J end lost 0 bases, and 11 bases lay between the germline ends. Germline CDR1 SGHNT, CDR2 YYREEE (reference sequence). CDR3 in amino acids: CASSLERGVSTDTQYF. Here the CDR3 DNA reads TGTGCCAGCAGCTTGGAACGGGGAGTCAGCACAGATACGCAGTATTTT.

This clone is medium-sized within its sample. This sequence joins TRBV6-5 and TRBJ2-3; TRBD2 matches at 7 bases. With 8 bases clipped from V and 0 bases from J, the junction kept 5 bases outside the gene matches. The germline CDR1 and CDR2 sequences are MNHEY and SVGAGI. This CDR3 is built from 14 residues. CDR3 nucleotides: TGTGCCAGCTCGGGGGGACTTAGCACAGATACGCAGTATTTT. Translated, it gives CASSGGLSTDTQYF.

The CDR3 DNA sequence: TGTGCCTGGAGTGGGGACTTCGGTCCCCCGTTTTTT. As protein: CAWSGDFGPPFF. The chain is built from TRBV30 and TRBJ1-4, with D possibly TRBD1 on 5 matching bases. Trimming removed 1 base at V and 16 bases at J, with 16 bases between. The CDR3 has 12 residues. Germline CDR1 is GTSNPN and CDR2 is SVGIG (reference sequence).

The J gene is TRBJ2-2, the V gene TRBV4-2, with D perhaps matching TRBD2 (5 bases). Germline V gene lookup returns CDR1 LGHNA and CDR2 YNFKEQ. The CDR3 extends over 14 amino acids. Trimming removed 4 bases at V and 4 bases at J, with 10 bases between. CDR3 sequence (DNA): TGTGCCAGCAGCCGAAATCGGGGCACCGGGGAGCTGTTTTTT. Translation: CASSRNRGTGELFF.

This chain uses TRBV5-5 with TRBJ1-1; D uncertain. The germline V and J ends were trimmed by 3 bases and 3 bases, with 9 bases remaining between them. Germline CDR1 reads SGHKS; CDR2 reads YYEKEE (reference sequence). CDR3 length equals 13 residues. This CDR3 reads CASSWADDTEAFF. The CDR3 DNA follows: TGTGCCAGCAGCTGGGCAGACGACACTGAAGCTTTCTTT.

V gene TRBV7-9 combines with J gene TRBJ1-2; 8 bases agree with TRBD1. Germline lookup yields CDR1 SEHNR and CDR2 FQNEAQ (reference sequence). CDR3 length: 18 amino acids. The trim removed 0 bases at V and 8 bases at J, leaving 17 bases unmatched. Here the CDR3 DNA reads TGTGCCAGCAGCTTAGCTTCGAGTAAAGGACAGGGACTGCGCGGCTACACCTTC. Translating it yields CASSLASSKGQGLRGYTF. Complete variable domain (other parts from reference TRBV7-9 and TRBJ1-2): DTGVSQNPRHKITKRGQNVTFRCDPISEHNRLYWYRQTLGQGPEFLTYFQNEAQLEKSRLLSDRFSAERPKGSFSTLEIQRTEQGDSAMYLCASSLASSKGQGLRGYTFGSGTRLTVV.